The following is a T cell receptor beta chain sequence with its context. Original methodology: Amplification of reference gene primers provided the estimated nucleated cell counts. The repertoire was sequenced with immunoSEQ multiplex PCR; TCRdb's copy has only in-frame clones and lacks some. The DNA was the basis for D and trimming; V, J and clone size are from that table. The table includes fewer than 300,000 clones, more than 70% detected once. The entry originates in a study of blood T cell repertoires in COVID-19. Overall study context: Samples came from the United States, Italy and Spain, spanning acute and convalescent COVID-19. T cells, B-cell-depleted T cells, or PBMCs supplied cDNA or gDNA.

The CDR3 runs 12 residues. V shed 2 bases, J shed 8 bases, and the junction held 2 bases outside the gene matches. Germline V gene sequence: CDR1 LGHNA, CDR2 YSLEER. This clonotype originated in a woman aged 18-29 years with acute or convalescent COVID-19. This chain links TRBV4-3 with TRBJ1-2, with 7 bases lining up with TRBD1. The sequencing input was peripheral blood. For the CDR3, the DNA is TGCGCCAGCAGCCAAACAGGGGAGGGCTACACCTTC. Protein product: CASSQTGEGYTF.